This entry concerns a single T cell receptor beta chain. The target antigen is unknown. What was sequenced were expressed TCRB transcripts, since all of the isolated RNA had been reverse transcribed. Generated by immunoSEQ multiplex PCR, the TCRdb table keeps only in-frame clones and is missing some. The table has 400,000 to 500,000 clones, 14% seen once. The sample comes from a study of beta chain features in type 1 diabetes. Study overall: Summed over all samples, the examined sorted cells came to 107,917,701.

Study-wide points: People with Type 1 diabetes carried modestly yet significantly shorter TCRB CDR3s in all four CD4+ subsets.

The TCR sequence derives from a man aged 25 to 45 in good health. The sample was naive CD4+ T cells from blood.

The CDR3 region is CASSVTLGGNEQYF. The CDR3 coding sequence is TGTGCCAGCAGCGTCACCCTTGGGGGGAACGAGCAGTACTTC. The V and J genes are TRBV9 and TRBJ2-7; maybe TRBD2 (6 bases). V was cut by 2 bases and J by 5 bases, with 14 bases left in between. Germline V lookup: CDR1 SGDLS, CDR2 YYNGEE. The CDR3 runs to 14 residues.